This T cell receptor beta chain was recorded in a study of blood T cell repertoires in COVID-19. Study-wide background: Samples representing acute and convalescent COVID-19 were sourced from the United States, Italy and Spain.

Germline loops: CDR1 MDHEN, CDR2 SYDVKM. The CDR3 spans 15 residues. The V and J ends lost 5 bases and 4 bases, in that order; junction bases with no gene match: 7. Here immunoSEQ multiplex PCR was the method, and the copy in TCRdb shows in-frame clones only, minus some. The sample consists of tens of thousands of clones, 75% to 90% of them appearing once. The rearrangement joins TRBV28 to TRBJ1-2; 10 bases are a match to TRBD1. The sequencing sample was made of peripheral blood. The TCR sequence derives from a woman at least 80 years old with active COVID-19. The CDR3 DNA follows: TGTGCCAGCAGTGCCCCGGGACAGGGGCTCTATGGCTACACCTTC. Protein: CASSAPGQGLYGYTF.